Sequencing of this T cell receptor beta chain was carried out in a study of blood T cell repertoires in COVID-19. As for the study in general: Both acute and convalescent COVID-19 samples were obtained from the United States, Italy and Spain. T cells, B-cell-depleted T cells, or PBMCs provided the cDNA or gDNA that served as material.

As processed by the authors: For nucleated cells, counts were estimated from reference gene primer amplification. Some clones are missing from TCRdb's copy, which holds only in-frame ones; the method was immunoSEQ multiplex PCR. That table furnishes V, J and clone size, whereas the DNA furnished D and trimming. Of approximately 220,000 clones in the sample, 83% were seen once. The germline V gene has CDR1 SQVTM and CDR2 ANQGSEA. The CDR3 covers 13 residues. Trimming took 4 bases from V and 5 from J; bases not matched to a gene: 0. Researchers sorted participants into cohorts using their self-reported clinical history.

Source material: PBMCs or T cells enriched from blood (not recorded which). V usage is TRBV29-1 and J usage is TRBJ2-1; 12 nucleotides match TRBD2. The clonotype comes from a woman between 50 and 59 years old who had been exposed to COVID-19. CDR3 nucleotide sequence: TGCAGCGTTGGACTAGCGGGGGACAATGAGCAGTTCTTC. This sequence encodes CSVGLAGDNEQFF.